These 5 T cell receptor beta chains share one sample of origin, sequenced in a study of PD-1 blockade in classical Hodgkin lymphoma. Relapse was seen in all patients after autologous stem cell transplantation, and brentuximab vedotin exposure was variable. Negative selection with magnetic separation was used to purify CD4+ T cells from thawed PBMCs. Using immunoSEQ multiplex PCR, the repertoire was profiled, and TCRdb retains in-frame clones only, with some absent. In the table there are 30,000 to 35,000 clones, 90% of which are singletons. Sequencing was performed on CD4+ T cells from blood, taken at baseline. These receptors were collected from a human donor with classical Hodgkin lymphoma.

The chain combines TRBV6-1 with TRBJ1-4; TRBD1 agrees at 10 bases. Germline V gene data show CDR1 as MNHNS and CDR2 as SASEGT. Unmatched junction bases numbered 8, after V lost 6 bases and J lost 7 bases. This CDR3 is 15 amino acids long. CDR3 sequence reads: CASRSYGTGAEKLFF. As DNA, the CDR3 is TGTGCCAGCAGAAGTTACGGGACAGGGGCTGAAAAACTGTTTTTT.

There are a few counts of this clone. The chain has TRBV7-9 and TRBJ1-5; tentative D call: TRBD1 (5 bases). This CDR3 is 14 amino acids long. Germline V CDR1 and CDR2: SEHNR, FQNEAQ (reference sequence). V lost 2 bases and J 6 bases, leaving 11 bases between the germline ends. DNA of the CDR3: TGTGCCAGCAGCTTAACGGATGGGGCTCAGCCCCAGCATTTT. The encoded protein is CASSLTDGAQPQHF.

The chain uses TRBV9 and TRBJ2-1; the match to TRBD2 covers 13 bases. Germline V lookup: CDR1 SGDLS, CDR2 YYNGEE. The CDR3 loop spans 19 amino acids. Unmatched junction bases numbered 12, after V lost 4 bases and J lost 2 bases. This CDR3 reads CASSRTGTSGAPAYNEQFF. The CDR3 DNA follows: TGTGCCAGCAGCAGAACCGGGACTAGCGGGGCCCCCGCCTACAATGAGCAGTTCTTC. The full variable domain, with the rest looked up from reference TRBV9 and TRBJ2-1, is DSGVTQTPKHLITATGQRVTLRCSPRSGDLSVYWYQQSLDQGLQFLIQYYNGEERAKGNILERFSAQQFPDLHSELNLSSLELGDSALYFCASSRTGTSGAPAYNEQFFGPGTRLTVL.

The CDR3 here is CASLPTGVYEQYF. CDR3 DNA sequence: TGTGCCAGCCTACCCACAGGGGTTTACGAGCAGTACTTC. The chain employs TRBV2 and TRBJ2-7, with TRBD1 matching over 7 bases. V lost 8 bases to trimming and J lost 4 bases; unmatched junction nucleotides: 8. Germline assignment: CDR1 SNHLY and CDR2 FYNNEI. The CDR3 consists of 13 residues.

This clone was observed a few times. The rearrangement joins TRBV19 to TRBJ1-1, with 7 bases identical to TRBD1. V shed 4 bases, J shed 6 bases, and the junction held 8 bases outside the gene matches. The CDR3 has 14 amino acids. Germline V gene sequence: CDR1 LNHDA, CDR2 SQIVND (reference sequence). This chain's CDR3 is CASSTGGNVPEAFF. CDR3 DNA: TGTGCCAGTAGTACAGGGGGTAATGTTCCTGAAGCTTTCTTT.